Shown below are 23 T cell receptor beta chains from a single sample sequenced in a study of T cells in tuberculosis. Sequencing used immunoSEQ multiplex PCR; TCRdb keeps in-frame clones, though not all of them. The data show 40,000 to 50,000 clones, 95% seen once. Sequencing was performed on PBMCs. These receptor sequences come from a donor between 10 and 35 years old with latent tuberculosis or without tuberculosis infection.

This rearrangement joins TRBV9 to TRBJ1-1, with D perhaps TRBD1 (5 bases). Per the germline V gene, CDR1 is SGDLS and CDR2 is YYNGEE. The CDR3 spans 14 residues. The V gene lost 4 bases and the J gene lost 5 bases, with 15 bases spanning the gap. CDR3 sequence (DNA): TGTGCCAGCAGCCGGCACATGGAGGGGACTGAAGCTTTCTTT. This gives the protein CASSRHMEGTEAFF. Variable domain in full (rest from reference TRBV9 and TRBJ1-1): DSGVTQTPKHLITATGQRVTLRCSPRSGDLSVYWYQQSLDQGLQFLIQYYNGEERAKGNILERFSAQQFPDLHSELNLSSLELGDSALYFCASSRHMEGTEAFFGQGTRLTVV.

This clone was found once. The CDR3 here is CASSYKGPTDTQYF. CDR3 sequence (DNA): TGTGCCAGCAGTTATAAGGGGCCTACAGATACGCAGTATTTT. The chain employs TRBV6-5 and TRBJ2-3, with D tentatively TRBD1 (5 bases). Germline V gives CDR1 MNHEY, CDR2 SVGAGI. Trimming cost V 3 bases and J 3 bases, with 10 bases left between them. This CDR3 has 14 residues.

This clone was observed a single time. CDR3: CASSPDQGLAGGLTSTDTQYF. The CDR3, as DNA: TGTGCCAGCAGCCCAGATCAAGGGCTAGCGGGGGGGCTAACTAGCACAGATACGCAGTATTTT. V and J are TRBV7-8 and TRBJ2-3, with TRBD2 matching 12 bases. Germline values: CDR1 SGHVS, CDR2 FQNEAQ. The trim removed 5 bases at V and 0 bases at J, leaving 18 bases unmatched. The CDR3 totals 21 residues.

This sequence joins TRBV28 and TRBJ2-2, with D maybe TRBD1 (6 bases). The germline V and J ends were trimmed by 10 bases and 3 bases, with 15 bases remaining between them. This CDR3 is built from 14 residues. Looked up from germline, CDR1 is MDHEN and CDR2 is SYDVKM. The CDR3 nucleotides are TGTGCCATCAAAACTCGGACAGACACCGGGGAGCTGTTTTTT. Protein sequence: CAIKTRTDTGELFF.

This chain joins TRBV25-1 and TRBJ1-6, with a possible D match to TRBD1 (5 bases). The V gene's germline CDR1 is MGHDK and CDR2 SYGVNS. Trimming left V 2 bases short and J 9 bases short, with 14 bases between. There are 15 residues in the CDR3. CDR3 loop: CASSEVGGGSSPLHF. The CDR3 nucleotides read TGTGCCAGCAGTGAAGTGGGGGGTGGCAGTTCACCCCTCCACTTT.

V gene TRBV27 combines with J gene TRBJ1-6; D possibly corresponds to TRBD1 (5 bases). CDR3 length: 14 amino acids. Trimming left V 6 bases short and J 9 bases short, with 15 bases between. Germline CDR1 and CDR2: MNHEY and SMNVEV (reference sequence). The CDR3 sequence is CASSPRTKGSPLHF. The DNA for the CDR3 is TGTGCCAGCAGCCCGCGGACAAAGGGTTCACCCCTCCACTTT.

This CDR3 reads CASSLGGQSFPNYGYTF. The CDR3 region has the DNA TGTGCCAGCAGCTTAGGGGGACAGAGCTTTCCTAACTATGGCTACACCTTC. The chain couples TRBV11-2 to TRBJ1-2; 7 nucleotides line up with TRBD1. The CDR3 runs 17 residues. Germline loops: CDR1 SGHAT, CDR2 FQNNGV. V gave up 1 base and J gave up 0 bases; unmatched junction bases: 8.

The chain couples TRBV4-2 to TRBJ1-2; D remains ambiguous. The CDR3 length is 15 residues. V dropped 0 bases and J dropped 2 bases, with 10 bases sitting between them. Per the germline V gene, CDR1 is LGHNA and CDR2 is YNFKEQ. CDR3 protein: CASSQDAGNNYGYTF. CDR3 sequence (DNA): TGTGCCAGCAGCCAAGATGCAGGAAACAACTATGGCTACACCTTC.

The chain couples TRBV25-1 to TRBJ2-3; 7 nucleotides line up with TRBD1. The CDR3 has 14 amino acids. V lost 6 bases and J lost 4; bases outside the gene matches: 7. Germline V CDR1 and CDR2: MGHDK, SYGVNS. The CDR3 DNA reads as TGTGCCAGCAGAGACAGGGTTGAGTCAGATACGCAGTATTTT. Amino acids: CASRDRVESDTQYF. Drawing the rest from reference TRBV25-1 and TRBJ2-3, the complete variable domain is EADIYQTPRYLVIGTGKKITLECSQTMGHDKMYWYQQDPGMELHLIHYSYGVNSTEKGDLSSESTVSRIRTEHFPLTLESARPSHTSQYLCASRDRVESDTQYFGPGTRLTVL.

The chain recombines TRBV15 with TRBJ2-5, with D possibly being TRBD2 (7 bases). V gave up 4 bases and J gave up 5 bases, with 17 bases separating them. Germline-derived CDR1 and CDR2 are LNHNV and YYDKDF (reference sequence). The CDR3 has 15 amino acids. In DNA form, the CDR3 reads TGTGCCACCAGCACAAGAGGGGGGGGCCGTGAGACCCAGTACTTC. It is translated as CATSTRGGGRETQYF.

The gene calls are TRBV19 and TRBJ2-7; D not certain. V dropped 9 bases and J dropped 5 bases, with 11 bases sitting between them. The CDR3 contains 11 residues. Germline V CDR1 and CDR2: LNHDA, SQIVND (reference sequence). The CDR3 DNA reads as TGTGCCAGCGCAAGAGGCCACGAGCAGTACTTC. This encodes CASARGHEQYF.

This sequence joins TRBV7-2 and TRBJ1-2; 10 bases match TRBD1. CDR3 size: 14 residues. The V gene's germline CDR1 is SGHTA and CDR2 FQGNSA. Germline trimming cut 5 bases from V and 8 bases from J; bases unmatched to any gene: 8. The CDR3 is CASSRDRGSRGYTF. For the CDR3, the DNA is TGTGCCAGCAGCCGGGACAGGGGTAGTCGAGGCTACACCTTC.

V gene TRBV5-1 combines with J gene TRBJ2-1; TRBD1 matches at 7 bases. CDR1 SGHRS and CDR2 YFSETQ come from the germline V gene. Trimming removed 2 bases from V and 2 bases from J; junction bases left unmatched: 4. The CDR3 consists of 15 residues. The CDR3 here is CASSLETGTYNEQFF. For the CDR3, the DNA is TGCGCCAGCAGCTTAGAGACAGGGACCTACAATGAGCAGTTCTTC.

The V and J genes are TRBV11-3 and TRBJ2-7; D ambiguous. The germline V gene has CDR1 SGHNT and CDR2 YENEEA. The CDR3 has 14 residues. V was pared by 4 bases and J by 5 bases, with 15 bases between. The DNA for the CDR3 is TGTGCCAGCAGCTCCCGAACTAAGTCCCACGAGCAGTACTTC. Translated: CASSSRTKSHEQYF.

The chain carries TRBV2 and TRBJ1-2, with D perhaps TRBD1 (5 bases). This CDR3 has 14 amino acids. Trimming left V 6 bases short and J 4 bases short, with 15 bases between. Germline V gene lookup returns CDR1 SNHLY and CDR2 FYNNEI. The DNA for the CDR3 is TGTGCCAGCAGCCCTGTTGTGGGGGGCTATGGCTACACCTTC. Translation gives CASSPVVGGYGYTF.

The chain employs TRBV30 and TRBJ2-7, with 7 bases lining up with TRBD1. Germline loops: CDR1 GTSNPN, CDR2 SVGIG (reference sequence). The CDR3 loop spans 11 amino acids. After removal of 3 bases from V and 12 bases from J, the junction contained 8 bases not matched to a gene. The CDR3 here is CAWSIPGQAYF. CDR3 DNA: TGTGCCTGGAGCATACCCGGACAGGCGTACTTC. The entire variable domain, with the rest obtained from reference TRBV30 and TRBJ2-7, is as follows: SQTIHQWPATLVQPVGSPLSLECTVEGTSNPNLYWYRQAAGRGLQLLFYSVGIGQISSEVPQNLSASRPQDRQFILSSKKLLLSDSGFYLCAWSIPGQAYFGPGTRLTVT.

The genes are TRBV5-6 and TRBJ2-1, with a possible D match to TRBD1 (5 bases). Germline-derived CDR1 and CDR2 are SGHDT and YYEEEE. The CDR3 consists of 11 residues. The V gene lost 0 bases and the J gene lost 13 bases, with 8 bases spanning the gap. The CDR3 DNA is TGTGCCAGCAGCTTGGCGGACATCCAGTTCTTC. It codes for CASSLADIQFF. Variable domain in full (rest from reference TRBV5-6 and TRBJ2-1): DAGVTQSPTHLIKTRGQQVTLRCSPKSGHDTVSWYQQALGQGPQFIFQYYEEEERQRGNFPDRFSGHQFPNYSSELNVNALLLGDSALYLCASSLADIQFFGPGTRLTVL.

This chain links TRBV6-1 with TRBJ1-5; 7 nucleotides line up with TRBD1. Trimming cost V 6 bases and J 11 bases; bases outside gene matches: 13. The CDR3 is 14 amino acids. CDR1 is MNHNS and CDR2 is SASEGT in the germline V gene. The CDR3 here is CASRRQGEGLAQHF. The CDR3 nucleotides are TGTGCCAGCAGGCGACAGGGAGAAGGTCTGGCCCAGCATTTT.

This chain links TRBV7-9 with TRBJ1-1; possible D gene TRBD1, 6 bases. V was shortened by 8 bases and J by 3 bases, with 10 bases between the two germline ends. The germline gives CDR1 SEHNR, CDR2 FQNEAQ (reference sequence). The CDR3 covers 12 residues. The CDR3 protein is CASQNRDTEAFF. CDR3 bases: TGTGCCAGCCAAAACAGGGACACTGAAGCTTTCTTT. Looking up the rest from reference TRBV7-9 and TRBJ1-1 gives the full variable domain: DTGVSQNPRHKITKRGQNVTFRCDPISEHNRLYWYRQTLGQGPEFLTYFQNEAQLEKSRLLSDRFSAERPKGSFSTLEIQRTEQGDSAMYLCASQNRDTEAFFGQGTRLTVV.

This CDR3 is CASSPVGGQPQHF. For the CDR3, the DNA is TGTGCCAGCAGTCCGGTGGGGGGTCAGCCCCAGCATTTT. V gene TRBV2 combines with J gene TRBJ1-5; tentatively, D is TRBD1 (5 bases). The CDR3 consists of 13 residues. Trimming shortened V by 5 bases and J by 6 bases, and 11 bases separated the two germline ends. Germline CDR1 reads SNHLY; CDR2 reads FYNNEI.

A single count supports this clone. The gene calls are TRBV30 and TRBJ2-3; 9 nucleotides agree with TRBD2. CDR1 GTSNPN and CDR2 SVGIG come from the germline V gene (reference sequence). The CDR3 consists of 13 residues. V lost 8 bases, J lost 2 bases, and 5 bases stayed unmatched. CDR3 nucleotides: TGTGCCGGTAGCGGGGGTTACACAGATACGCAGTATTTT. This gives the protein CAGSGGYTDTQYF.

The chain couples TRBV5-6 to TRBJ1-1; TRBD1 is a possible D gene (6 bases). Germline loops: CDR1 SGHDT, CDR2 YYEEEE. V lost 2 bases to trimming and J lost 9 bases, with 17 bases between them. This CDR3 is built from 14 residues. CDR3 sequence (DNA): TGTGCCAGCAGCTTACAACAGGGATTGGGCCAAGCTTTCTTT. Encoded protein: CASSLQQGLGQAFF.

In this sample, this clone turned up once. The CDR3 region is CASSSGNLGTVTYNEQFF. Here the CDR3 DNA reads TGTGCCAGCAGCTCAGGGAATTTAGGGACTGTAACCTACAATGAGCAGTTCTTC. The chain couples TRBV7-8 to TRBJ2-1; maybe TRBD2 (6 bases). The CDR3 totals 18 residues. The V gene's germline CDR1 is SGHVS and CDR2 FQNEAQ. V lost 4 bases and J 2 bases, leaving 21 bases between the germline ends.